This entry lists 5 T cell receptor beta chains sequenced from one sample in a study of liver allograft versus peripheral blood T cells. Background on the study: Liver transplant recipients had T cell receptor repertoires compared between transplanted liver and peripheral blood.

TCRdb re-derived calls from the reads in MiXCR, one entry per CDR3 protein. Of some 10,000 distinct CDR3 sequences in the sample, about 18% were seen once. The origin of the receptors is a human patient who had a liver transplant. The graft donor may be the source of some T cells.

This clonotype was detected ten times or more. The CDR3 coding sequence is TGTGCCAGCAACGGACTAGCGGGAGGAATCGCCGGGGAGCTGTTTTTT. It specifies CASNGLAGGIAGELFF. The V call is TRBV28, the J call TRBJ2-2; 14 nucleotides match TRBD2. Trimming at V came to 7 bases and at J to 6 bases, leaving 7 bases not matched to a gene. CDR1 is MDHEN, CDR2 SYDVKM, per germline. This CDR3 region has 16 residues.

The rearrangement uses TRBV9 and TRBJ1-3; D remains ambiguous. V gave up 2 bases and J gave up 0 bases, with 6 bases separating them. This CDR3 has 14 residues. The germline V gene encodes CDR1 SGDLS and CDR2 YYNGEE. DNA for the CDR3: TGTGCCAGCAGCGTTACACCCTCTGGAAACACCATATATTTT. Translated: CASSVTPSGNTIYF.

This clonotype is deemed medium-sized. At one boundary the junction diverges from the germline segment, which might be a read error. This chain uses TRBV6-5 with TRBJ2-2, with 7 bases fitting TRBD1. CDR3 size: 15 residues. Germline CDR1 reads MNHEY; CDR2 reads SVGAGI. CDR3 sequence (DNA): TGTGCCAGCAGTGAGGTCAGGGGGAACTCCGGGGAGCTGTTTTTT. The encoded protein is CASSEVRGNSGELFF.

Points on this clonotype: A read error is possible here, since a much larger clone lies one base away. The chain employs TRBV6-1 and TRBJ2-1, with unresolved D. This CDR3 contains 17 residues. With 5 bases removed from V and 6 bases from J, the gap between germline ends came to 23 bases. Germline values: CDR1 MNHNS, CDR2 SASEGT. As DNA, the CDR3 is TGTGCCAGCAGTTACCCTGCTAGAGGCCAAACCGGCAATGAGCAGTTCTTC. Encoded protein: CASSYPARGQTGNEQFF.

The chain joins TRBV20-1 to TRBJ1-6; TRBD1 matches at 7 bases. J was trimmed by 0 bases and V by 3 bases; bases with no gene match: 11. The CDR3 loop spans 18 amino acids. In germline, CDR1 is DFQATT, CDR2 SNEGSKA (reference sequence). The CDR3: CSASRQGVSSSYNSPLHF. In DNA, the CDR3 is TGCAGTGCTAGCCGGCAGGGGGTCTCCTCCTCCTATAATTCACCCCTCCACTTT.